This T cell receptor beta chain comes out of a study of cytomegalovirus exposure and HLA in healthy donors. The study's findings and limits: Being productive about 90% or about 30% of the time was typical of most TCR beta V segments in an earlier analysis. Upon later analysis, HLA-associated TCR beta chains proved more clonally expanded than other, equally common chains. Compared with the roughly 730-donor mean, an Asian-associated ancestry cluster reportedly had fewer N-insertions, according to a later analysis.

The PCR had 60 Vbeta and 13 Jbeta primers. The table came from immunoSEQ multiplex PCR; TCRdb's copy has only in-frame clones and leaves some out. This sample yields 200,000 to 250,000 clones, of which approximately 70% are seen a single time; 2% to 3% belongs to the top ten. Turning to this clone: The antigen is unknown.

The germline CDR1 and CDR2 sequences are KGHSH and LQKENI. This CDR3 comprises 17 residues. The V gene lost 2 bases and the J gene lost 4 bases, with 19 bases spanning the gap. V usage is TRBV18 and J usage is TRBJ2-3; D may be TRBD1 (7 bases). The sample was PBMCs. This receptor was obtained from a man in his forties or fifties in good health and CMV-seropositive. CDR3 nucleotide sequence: TGTGCCAGCTCACCATTGGCGGAGGGGGCGGGTGCAGATACGCAGTATTTT. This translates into CASSPLAEGAGADTQYF.